This T cell receptor beta chain was sequenced for a study of response to subunit inactivated influenza vaccine. The sample holds many counts of this clonotype. Each CDR3 protein is one row after TCRdb ran MiXCR on the RT-PCR reads. The profile shows about 780,000 distinct CDR3 sequences, approximately 17% of them singletons. This CDR3 spans 14 amino acids. Germline loops: CDR1 SQVTM, CDR2 ANQGSEA. Trimming left V 0 bases short and J 1 base short, with 9 bases between. This specimen was PBMCs from blood, taken 5 days after vaccination. The chain links TRBV29-1 to TRBJ2-5; no clear D. The TCR was taken from a man aged 50 to 59 who received an inactivated influenza vaccine. Here the CDR3 DNA reads TGCAGCGTTGAAGATCCTTGGGGCCAAGAGACCCAGTACTTC. Encoded protein: CSVEDPWGQETQYF.